These 9 T cell receptor beta chains were all obtained from the same sample, sequenced in a study of cytotoxic CD8 clonotypes in ibrutinib-treated CLL. Generated by immunoSEQ multiplex PCR, the TCRdb table keeps only in-frame clones and is missing some. The table records approximately 150,000 clones, around 77% of them present only once. Sequences were derived from PBMCs, sampled after 12 months of ibrutinib treatment. These receptor sequences come from a human donor with chronic lymphocytic leukemia.

The rearrangement uses TRBV2 and TRBJ1-5, with 9 bases fitting TRBD1. Losses at the gene ends were 3 bases for V and 3 bases for J; bases not matched to a gene: 9. The germline gives CDR1 SNHLY, CDR2 FYNNEI. The length of the CDR3 is 17 residues. Here the CDR3 reads CASSEMGTGGPNQPQHF. The CDR3, as DNA: TGTGCCAGCAGTGAGATGGGAACAGGGGGCCCCAATCAGCCCCAGCATTTT.

The chain is built from TRBV4-2 and TRBJ2-7, with TRBD2 as a possible D gene (5 bases). This CDR3 is 16 amino acids long. V was pared by 0 bases and J by 4 bases, with 16 bases between. CDR1 LGHNA and CDR2 YNFKEQ come from the germline V gene. CDR3 sequence (DNA): TGTGCCAGCAGCCAAGATCAGGCGTCTAGAGGGTACGAGCAGTACTTC. It translates to CASSQDQASRGYEQYF.

The V and J genes are TRBV2 and TRBJ2-6; TRBD1 matches at 7 bases. Looked up from germline, CDR1 is SNHLY and CDR2 is FYNNEI. This CDR3 has 16 residues. V shed 11 bases, J shed 0 bases, and the junction held 10 bases outside the gene matches. CDR3 bases: TGTGCCGCTCACAGGGGTGCCTCCTCTGGGGCCAACGTCCTGACTTTC. Translating gives CAAHRGASSGANVLTF.

The chain recombines TRBV28 with TRBJ1-2; perhaps TRBD1 as D (5 bases). Germline V CDR1 and CDR2: MDHEN, SYDVKM. Trimming shortened V by 6 bases and J by 5 bases, and 10 bases separated the two germline ends. CDR3 length: 12 amino acids. For the CDR3, the DNA is TGTGCCAGCAGAACAGGAGGGTATGGCTACACCTTC. Translated: CASRTGGYGYTF.

This chain connects TRBV18 to TRBJ1-5; D not resolved. V was trimmed by 3 bases and J by 0 bases, leaving 9 bases between them. CDR1 is KGHSH, CDR2 LQKENI, per germline. This CDR3 is 15 amino acids long. The CDR3 bases are TGTGCCAGCTCACCTAATGTGGGTAGCAATCAGCCCCAGCATTTT. Protein sequence: CASSPNVGSNQPQHF. The complete variable domain, with remaining parts taken from reference TRBV18 and TRBJ1-5, reads NAGVMQNPRHLVRRRGQEARLRCSPMKGHSHVYWYRQLPEEGLKFMVYLQKENIIDESGMPKERFSAEFPKEGPSILRIQQVVRGDSAAYFCASSPNVGSNQPQHFGDGTRLSIL.

The chain couples TRBV28 to TRBJ2-5; TRBD2 agrees at 13 bases. Germline V gives CDR1 MDHEN, CDR2 SYDVKM. CDR3 size: 16 residues. V gave up 4 bases and J gave up 3 bases; unmatched junction bases: 5. The CDR3 loop reads CASSSAGLAGKETQYF. The DNA of the CDR3 is TGTGCCAGCAGTTCGGCGGGACTAGCGGGGAAAGAGACCCAGTACTTC.

The V call is TRBV27, the J call TRBJ2-1; the D is unclear. Trimming stripped 0 bases from V and 6 bases from J, with 3 bases between. This CDR3 is built from 12 residues. CDR1 and CDR2 (germline): MNHEY, SMNVEV (reference sequence). CDR3 nucleotide sequence: TGTGCCAGCAGTTTATCGCCCAATGAGCAGTTCTTC. Translating it yields CASSLSPNEQFF.

This clone was observed a handful of times. The chain couples TRBV9 to TRBJ2-1; possibly TRBD2 for D (5 bases). Trimming shortened V by 10 bases and J by 0 bases, and 14 bases separated the two germline ends. The V gene's germline CDR1 is SGDLS and CDR2 YYNGEE. The CDR3 totals 14 residues. The CDR3 DNA reads as TGTGCCGGCGGACTGACGAACTCCTACAATGAGCAGTTCTTC. Its protein is CAGGLTNSYNEQFF.

This clone appeared a few times. CDR3 protein: CASSSGNYEQYF. In DNA, the CDR3 is TGCGCCAGCAGCTCAGGGAACTACGAGCAGTACTTC. The chain employs TRBV5-1 and TRBJ2-7, with D perhaps matching TRBD1 (5 bases). CDR1 is SGHRS and CDR2 is YFSETQ in the germline V gene. The CDR3 extends over 12 amino acids. The V end was cut by 3 bases, the J end by 3 bases, with 7 bases between.